The clone carrying this T cell receptor (beta chain) came up a few times. Its antigen is not known. The data belong to a study of spatial heterogeneity in lung cancer. Background on the study: Among detected sequences, beta-chain ones consistently exceeded alpha-chain ones in number.

Time point defined: sample taken at primary tumor resection. Whole RNA, which was extracted from tumor, nontumor lung tissue or frozen PBMC, was sequenced without any cell sorting. The donor population consisted of approximately 70 patients with untreated, early-stage non-small cell lung cancer. TCRdb recomputed calls from the 5' RACE reads with MiXCR, one row per CDR3 protein. The sample carries roughly 70,000 distinct CDR3 sequences, less than 15% recorded once. Findings and limits, study-wide: More often at tumor resection than at routine follow-up, ubiquitous expanded tumor TCRs were detected in the blood.

The CDR3 extends over 13 amino acids. V lost 7 bases to trimming and J lost 3 bases, with 12 bases between them. Germline V gene data show CDR1 as ENHRY and CDR2 as SYGVKD. This chain uses TRBV10-3 with TRBJ1-1; no reliable D call. This material consisted of PBMCs, taken at surgery. The TCR comes from a male donor with early-stage non-small cell lung cancer. CDR3 protein: CAIKWAEHTEAFF. Here the CDR3 DNA reads TGTGCCATCAAGTGGGCGGAGCACACTGAAGCTTTCTTT.